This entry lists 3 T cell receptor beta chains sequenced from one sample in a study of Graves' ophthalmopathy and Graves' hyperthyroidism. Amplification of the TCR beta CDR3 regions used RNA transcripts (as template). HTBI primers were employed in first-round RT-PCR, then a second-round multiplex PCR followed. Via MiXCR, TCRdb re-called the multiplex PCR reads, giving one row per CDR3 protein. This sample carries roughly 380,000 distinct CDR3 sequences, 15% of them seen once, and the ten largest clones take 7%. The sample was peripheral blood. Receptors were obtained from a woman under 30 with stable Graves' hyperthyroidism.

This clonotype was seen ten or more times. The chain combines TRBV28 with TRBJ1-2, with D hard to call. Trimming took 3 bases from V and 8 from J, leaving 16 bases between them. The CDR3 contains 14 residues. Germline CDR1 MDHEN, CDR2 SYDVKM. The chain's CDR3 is CASSFSGFARGYTF. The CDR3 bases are TGTGCCAGCAGTTTTTCCGGGTTCGCTCGGGGCTACACCTTC.

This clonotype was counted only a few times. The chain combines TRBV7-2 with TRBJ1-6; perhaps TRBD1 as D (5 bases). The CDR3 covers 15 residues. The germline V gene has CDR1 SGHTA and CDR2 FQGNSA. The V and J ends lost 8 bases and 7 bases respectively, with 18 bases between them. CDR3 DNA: TGTGCCAGCCGCCTTGCCCAGGGTCGGAATTCACCCCTCCACTTT. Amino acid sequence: CASRLAQGRNSPLHF.

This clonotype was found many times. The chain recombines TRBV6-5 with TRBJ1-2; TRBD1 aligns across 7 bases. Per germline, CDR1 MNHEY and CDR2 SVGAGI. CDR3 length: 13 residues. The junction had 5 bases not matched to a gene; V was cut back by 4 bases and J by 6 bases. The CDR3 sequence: CASSFYRGDGYTF. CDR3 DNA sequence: TGTGCCAGCAGTTTTTACAGGGGAGATGGCTACACCTTC.